This TCR beta chain was sequenced during a study of PD-1 blockade in classical Hodgkin lymphoma. CDR3 length: 16 residues. The V end lost 1 base, the J end lost 7 bases, and 17 bases lay between the germline ends. CDR1 is PRHDT and CDR2 is FYEKMQ in the germline V gene (reference sequence). Described time point: cycle 4 day 1 (C4D1), after five to seven weeks of nivolumab. All patients experienced relapse after autologous stem cell transplantation, and brentuximab vedotin exposure was variable. Best outcomes ranged across complete response, partial response and progressive disease. Generated by immunoSEQ multiplex PCR, the TCRdb table keeps only in-frame clones and is missing some. The sample comprises roughly 50,000 clones, around 90% of which are singletons, and roughly 13% rests with the top ten.

The starting material was peripheral blood mononuclear cells (PBMCs), obtained before the fourth cycle of nivolumab. The TCR was taken from a human donor with classical Hodgkin lymphoma. The chain recombines TRBV13 with TRBJ2-1; D is ambiguous. CDR3 sequence reads: CASSLDERNAFNEQFF. The CDR3 DNA is TGTGCCAGCAGCTTAGACGAGCGCAACGCCTTTAATGAGCAGTTCTTC. Full variable domain (rest looked up from reference TRBV13 and TRBJ2-1): AAGVIQSPRHLIKEKRETATLKCYPIPRHDTVYWYQQGPGQDPQFLISFYEKMQSDKGSIPDRFSAQQFSDYHSELNMSSLELGDSALYFCASSLDERNAFNEQFFGPGTRLTVL.